This TCR beta chain came from a study of T cell responses to AZD1222 COVID-19 vaccine. V was pared by 2 bases and J by 4 bases, with 11 bases between. The CDR3 extends over 14 amino acids. From germline, CDR1 is SGHTA and CDR2 FQGTGA. With respect to this clone: Antigen: not known.

Study-wide results and limits: There were repertoire samples only from the period after the peak T cell response. Elevations in Spike-specific TCR breadth and depth followed administration of two AZD1222 doses.

Assay used: immunoSEQ multiplex PCR; TCRdb lists only in-frame clones, some missing. The sample carries fewer than 90,000 clones, roughly 86% recorded once. The sequence was collected from an adult who received the AZD1222 COVID-19 vaccine. Sample: peripheral blood, taken 28 days after the second AZD1222 dose. The chain is built from TRBV7-3 and TRBJ1-1, with D possibly matching TRBD1 (5 bases). The CDR3 here is CASSLGGASTEAFF. The CDR3 nucleotides are TGTGCCAGCAGCTTAGGGGGAGCGAGCACTGAAGCTTTCTTT.